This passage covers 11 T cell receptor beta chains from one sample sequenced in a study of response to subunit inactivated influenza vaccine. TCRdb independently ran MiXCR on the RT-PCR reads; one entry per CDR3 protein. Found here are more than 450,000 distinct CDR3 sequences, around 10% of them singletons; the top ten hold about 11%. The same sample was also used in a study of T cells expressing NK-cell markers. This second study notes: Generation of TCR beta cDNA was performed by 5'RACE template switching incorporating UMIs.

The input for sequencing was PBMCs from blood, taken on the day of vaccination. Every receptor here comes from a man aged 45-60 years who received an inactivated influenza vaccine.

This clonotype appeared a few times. In DNA, the CDR3 is TGTGCCAGCAGCTTAGGTCAGGGTCTCCCCTACGAGCAGTACTTC. This gives the protein CASSLGQGLPYEQYF. The gene calls are TRBV7-2 and TRBJ2-7, with D perhaps matching TRBD1 (5 bases). Trimming removed 1 base from V and 2 bases from J, with 12 bases in between. The germline V gene has CDR1 SGHTA and CDR2 FQGNSA. This CDR3 region has 15 residues.

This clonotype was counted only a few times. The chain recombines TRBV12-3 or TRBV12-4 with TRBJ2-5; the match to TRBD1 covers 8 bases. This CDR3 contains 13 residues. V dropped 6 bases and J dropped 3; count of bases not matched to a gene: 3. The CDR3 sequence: CASRSDREETQYF. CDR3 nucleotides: TGTGCCAGCAGGTCGGACAGGGAAGAGACCCAGTACTTC.

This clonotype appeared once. CDR3 region: CASSPDRGHAFF. CDR3 nucleotides: TGTGCCAGCAGCCCGGACAGGGGTCACGCTTTCTTT. The chain couples TRBV27 to TRBJ1-1, with TRBD1 matching 9 bases. The ends lost 6 bases at V and 11 bases at J; junction bases unmatched: 7. This CDR3 is built from 12 residues. In germline, CDR1 is MNHEY, CDR2 SMNVEV (reference sequence).

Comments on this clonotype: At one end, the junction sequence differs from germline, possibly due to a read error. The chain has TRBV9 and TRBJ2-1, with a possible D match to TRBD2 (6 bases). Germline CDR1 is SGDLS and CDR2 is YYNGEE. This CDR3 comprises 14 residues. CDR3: CTSSPPGGYNEQFF. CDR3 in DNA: TGTACCAGCAGCCCCCCAGGAGGGTACAATGAGCAGTTCTTC.

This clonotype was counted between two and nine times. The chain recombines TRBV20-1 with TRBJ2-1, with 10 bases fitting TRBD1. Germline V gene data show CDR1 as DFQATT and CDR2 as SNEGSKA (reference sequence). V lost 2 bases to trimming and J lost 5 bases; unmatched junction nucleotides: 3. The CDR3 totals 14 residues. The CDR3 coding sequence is TGCAGTGCTAGAACGGGACAGGGGAACAATGAGCAGTTCTTC. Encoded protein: CSARTGQGNNEQFF.

The CDR3 coding sequence is TGTGCCAGCAGCTTAGCGGGACAGGGCCTCTACGAGCAGTACTTC. It yields the protein CASSLAGQGLYEQYF. The V gene is TRBV7-2, the J gene TRBJ2-7; TRBD1 matches 9 bases. The CDR3 contains 15 residues. Germline V gene data show CDR1 as SGHTA and CDR2 as FQGNSA. With V trimmed by 0 bases and J by 3 bases, 3 bases remained unmatched.

The CDR3 DNA reads as TGTGCCAGCAGCCACGGCTCTAGCGGGAGCAATGAGCAGTTCTTC. This sequence encodes CASSHGSSGSNEQFF. The chain combines TRBV7-3 with TRBJ2-1; 10 positions agree with TRBD2. The trim removed 5 bases at V and 6 bases at J, leaving 7 bases unmatched. CDR1 is SGHTA, CDR2 FQGTGA, per germline. The CDR3 extends over 15 amino acids.

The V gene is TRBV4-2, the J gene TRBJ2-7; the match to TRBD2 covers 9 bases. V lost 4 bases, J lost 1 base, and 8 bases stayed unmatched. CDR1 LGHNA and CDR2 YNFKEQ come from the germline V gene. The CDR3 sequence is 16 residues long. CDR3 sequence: CASSLVGLAGSYEQYF. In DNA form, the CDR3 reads TGTGCCAGCAGCCTCGTTGGGCTAGCGGGATCCTACGAGCAGTACTTC.

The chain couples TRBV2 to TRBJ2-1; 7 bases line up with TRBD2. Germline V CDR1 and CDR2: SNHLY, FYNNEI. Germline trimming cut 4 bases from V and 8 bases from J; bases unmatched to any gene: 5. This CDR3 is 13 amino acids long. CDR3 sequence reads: CASSGGSNHEQFF. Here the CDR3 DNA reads TGTGCCAGCAGTGGCGGGAGTAACCATGAGCAGTTCTTC.

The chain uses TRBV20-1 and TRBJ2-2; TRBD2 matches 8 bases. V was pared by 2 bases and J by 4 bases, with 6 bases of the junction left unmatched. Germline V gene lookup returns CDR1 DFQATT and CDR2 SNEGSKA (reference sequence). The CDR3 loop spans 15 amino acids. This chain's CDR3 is CSARIAGKGTGELFF. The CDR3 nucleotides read TGCAGTGCTAGAATAGCGGGAAAGGGCACCGGGGAGCTGTTTTTT.

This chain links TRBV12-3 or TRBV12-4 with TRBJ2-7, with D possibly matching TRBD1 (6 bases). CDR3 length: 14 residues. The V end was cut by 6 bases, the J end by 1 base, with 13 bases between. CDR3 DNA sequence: TGTGCCAGCAGCCCCGACAGGATGTCCTACGAGCAGTACTTC. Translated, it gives CASSPDRMSYEQYF.